This T cell receptor (beta chain) is drawn from a study of graft-versus-host responses after intestinal transplantation. Study information: Anti-thymocyte globulin induction preceded about 3 years of tacrolimus and steroid maintenance in all recipients. Study-level results: The recipient marrow held GvH clones, and some of them showed up first in ileum or blood. Early HvG declines after transplant were associated with peak circulating GvH clone levels.

Of note for this clone: Its antigen is not known.

Assay used: immunoSEQ multiplex PCR; TCRdb lists only in-frame clones, some missing. The profile shows around 110,000 clones, less than 95% of them singletons. The CDR3 runs to 16 residues. The germline V and J ends were trimmed by 4 bases and 3 bases, with 17 bases remaining between them. Per the germline V gene, CDR1 is LNHDA and CDR2 is SQIVND (reference sequence). V and J are TRBV19 and TRBJ2-3, with D possibly matching TRBD2 (5 bases). The sequenced sample was unstimulated CD4+ T cells sorted from spleen or lymph node cells, obtained before intestinal transplant. The clonotype originates from a human donor who received an intestinal transplant. CDR3 in amino acids: CASSTDGFGVTDTQYF. Written as DNA, the CDR3 is TGTGCCAGTAGTACCGACGGTTTCGGGGTAACAGATACGCAGTATTTT.